These 17 T cell receptor beta chains were sequenced from one sample in a study of a mutant IDH1 vaccine in newly diagnosed glioma. No cognate antigen is known for these TCRs. This table comes from immunoSEQ multiplex PCR, and its TCRdb copy is limited to in-frame clones, with some not included. The table shows roughly 62,000 clones, with roughly 80% occurring only once. The time point was: week 5, during vaccination. A 20-mer mutant IDH1 peptide at 300 ug was injected subcutaneously with topical imiquimod. The sequenced sample was PBMCs, obtained from a glioma patient whose treatment included an IDH1 peptide vaccine. These receptors were obtained from a woman between 45 and 60 years old with glioma.

The chain has TRBV18 and TRBJ2-5; D is uncertain. The V gene's germline CDR1 is KGHSH and CDR2 LQKENI. The CDR3 runs to 12 residues. The V gene lost 3 bases and the J gene lost 4 bases, with 6 bases spanning the gap. In nucleotides, the CDR3 is TGTGCCAGCTCACCCCACCGAGAGACCCAGTACTTC. It encodes CASSPHRETQYF.

The rearrangement uses TRBV4-1 and TRBJ2-7, with unresolved D. V lost 2 bases and J lost 5, with 4 bases in between. In germline, CDR1 is MGHRA, CDR2 YSYEKL. CDR3 size: 11 residues. In DNA form, the CDR3 reads TGCGCCAGCAGCCAAAACGACGAGCAGTACTTC. Its protein product is CASSQNDEQYF.

V is TRBV30 and J is TRBJ2-7; 10 nucleotides match TRBD1. Germline CDR1 and CDR2: GTSNPN and SVGIG (reference sequence). After removal of 7 bases from V and 4 bases from J, the junction contained 7 bases not matched to a gene. This CDR3 is built from 13 residues. CDR3 amino acids: CASGGTGDYEQYF. DNA of the CDR3: TGTGCCTCCGGAGGGACAGGGGATTACGAGCAGTACTTC.

J is TRBJ1-6 and V is TRBV6-5; unclear D gene. Germline CDR1 is MNHEY and CDR2 is SVGAGI. Deletions cut 5 bases from V and 7 bases from J, with 9 bases between. The CDR3 covers 13 residues. CDR3 nucleotides: TGTGCCAGCAGTAGACCAGCGAATTCACCCCTCCACTTT. It translates to CASSRPANSPLHF.

J is TRBJ2-7 and V is TRBV28; D unclear. Germline-derived CDR1 and CDR2 are MDHEN and SYDVKM. This CDR3 is 14 amino acids long. The V gene lost 3 bases and the J gene lost 4 bases, with 13 bases spanning the gap. CDR3: CASSLVRVSYEQYF. The CDR3 bases are TGTGCCAGCAGTTTGGTTCGGGTGTCTTACGAGCAGTACTTC.

This chain uses TRBV5-4 with TRBJ2-5; D gene unclear. Per the germline V gene, CDR1 is SGHNT and CDR2 is YYREEE (reference sequence). The CDR3 loop spans 11 amino acids. Trimming cost V 3 bases and J 3 bases, with 3 bases left between them. The CDR3 coding sequence is TGTGCCAGCAGCTCTAAAGAGACCCAGTACTTC. It is translated as CASSSKETQYF.

The CDR3 here is CSVEWRPNYGYTF. Written as DNA, the CDR3 is TGCAGCGTTGAGTGGAGGCCTAACTATGGCTACACCTTC. The chain combines TRBV29-1 with TRBJ1-2; D is undetermined. Germline V lookup: CDR1 SQVTM, CDR2 ANQGSEA. Trimming took 3 bases from V and 0 from J, leaving 8 bases between them. The CDR3 loop spans 13 amino acids.

The CDR3 protein is CASSPLDRGVRQYF. The CDR3 region has the DNA TGTGCCAGCTCACCCCTTGACAGGGGGGTTCGGCAGTACTTC. The chain uses TRBV18 and TRBJ2-7, with 9 bases fitting TRBD1. The ends lost 3 bases at V and 9 bases at J; junction bases unmatched: 9. The V gene's germline CDR1 is KGHSH and CDR2 LQKENI. The CDR3 consists of 14 residues.

The chain is built from TRBV27 and TRBJ2-7, with D possibly being TRBD1 (6 bases). Germline V gene lookup returns CDR1 MNHEY and CDR2 SMNVEV (reference sequence). The CDR3 runs to 11 residues. V dropped 10 bases and J dropped 6 bases, with 13 bases sitting between them. The CDR3 protein is CATVLRGEQYF. The CDR3 coding sequence is TGTGCCACCGTACTCAGGGGCGAGCAGTACTTC.

This clone was recorded once. This chain connects TRBV9 to TRBJ2-5; 7 nucleotides align to TRBD2. This CDR3 comprises 15 residues. CDR1 and CDR2 from the germline V gene are SGDLS and YYNGEE. The ends lost 2 bases at V and 2 bases at J; junction bases unmatched: 6. In DNA form, the CDR3 reads TGTGCCAGCAGCGTGGCGCGGCGGGGGCAAGAGACCCAGTACTTC. It translates to CASSVARRGQETQYF.

V gene TRBV5-4 combines with J gene TRBJ1-2, with no clear D. Germline CDR1 reads SGHNT; CDR2 reads YYREEE (reference sequence). This CDR3 contains 14 residues. The germline V and J ends were trimmed by 3 bases and 3 bases, with 12 bases remaining between them. The CDR3 is CASSSLGGDYGYTF. The CDR3 DNA sequence: TGTGCCAGCAGCTCCTTAGGCGGGGACTATGGCTACACCTTC.

The rearrangement uses TRBV27 and TRBJ1-2, with 7 bases identical to TRBD1. V was pared by 4 bases and J by 2 bases, with 13 bases of the junction left unmatched. CDR1 MNHEY and CDR2 SMNVEV come from the germline V gene (reference sequence). CDR3 length equals 17 residues. The CDR3 DNA reads as TGTGCCAGCAGTTCCCACAAGAAACAGACAGGGAACTATGGCTACACCTTC. This gives the protein CASSSHKKQTGNYGYTF.

The chain joins TRBV5-1 to TRBJ1-2, with 8 bases matching TRBD1. V shed 0 bases and J 4 bases; nucleotides not matched to a gene: 2. Germline V CDR1 and CDR2: SGHRS, YFSETQ. The CDR3 totals 14 residues. DNA for the CDR3: TGCGCCAGCAGCTTGGGTCAGGGGGCCTATGGCTACACCTTC. This sequence encodes CASSLGQGAYGYTF.

The V gene is TRBV28, the J gene TRBJ1-4, with D possibly matching TRBD1 (5 bases). Germline V gene data show CDR1 as MDHEN and CDR2 as SYDVKM. Deletions cut 5 bases from V and 6 bases from J, with 16 bases between. This CDR3 contains 15 residues. The CDR3 sequence is CASSAPGGGDEKLFF. DNA of the CDR3: TGTGCCAGCAGTGCGCCCGGCGGGGGGGATGAAAAACTGTTTTTT.

The chain recombines TRBV10-3 with TRBJ2-7, with 15 bases matching TRBD2. The CDR3 is 14 amino acids. Germline V gives CDR1 ENHRY, CDR2 SYGVKD. Losses at the gene ends were 4 bases for V and 7 bases for J; bases not matched to a gene: 2. The CDR3 DNA sequence: TGTGCCATCAGTGGTGGACTAGCGGGGGGGGAGCAGTACTTC. As protein: CAISGGLAGGEQYF.

The rearrangement uses TRBV5-1 and TRBJ2-1, with no clear D. Germline CDR1 reads SGHRS; CDR2 reads YFSETQ. CDR3 length equals 12 residues. The ends were cut back, 4 bases at V and 3 bases at J, with 5 bases in the middle. The CDR3 DNA reads as TGCGCCAGCAGCGCCGACTACAATGAGCAGTTCTTC. Its translation is CASSADYNEQFF.

This clone has only one observation. The same CDR3 is also encoded by other DNA sequences in this sample. This sequence joins TRBV5-6 and TRBJ1-5; TRBD1 might be the D (6 bases). Germline V gene lookup returns CDR1 SGHDT and CDR2 YYEEEE. V was pared by 0 bases and J by 2 bases, with 9 bases between. The CDR3 runs 15 residues. This chain's CDR3 is CASSLGAGGNQPQHF. The CDR3 DNA follows: TGTGCCAGCAGCTTGGGGGCAGGGGGCAATCAGCCCCAGCATTTT. The whole variable domain, filled in from reference TRBV5-6 and TRBJ1-5, reads DAGVTQSPTHLIKTRGQQVTLRCSPKSGHDTVSWYQQALGQGPQFIFQYYEEEERQRGNFPDRFSGHQFPNYSSELNVNALLLGDSALYLCASSLGAGGNQPQHFGDGTRLSIL.